The count of the clone carrying this T cell receptor beta chain is one. The entry originates in a study of control samples from healthy donors and cancer patients. This table comes from immunoSEQ multiplex PCR, and its TCRdb copy is limited to in-frame clones, with some not included. Seen here are around 140,000 clones, roughly 92% observed once, and the top ten hold 5.5%. Material for sequencing was blood. The sequence was collected from a man between 18 and 35 years old in good health.

The DNA of the CDR3 is TGTGCCAGCAGCAAAGAGGGGGAGCTGATAAGGGTCTCCTACGAGCAGTACTTC. This sequence encodes CASSKEGELIRVSYEQYF. V and J are TRBV21-1 and TRBJ2-7; TRBD1 reflects the table's D call only, with no check against the DNA. TRBV21-1 is a pseudogene. The CDR3 covers 18 residues.